This T cell receptor (beta chain) comes out of a study of T cell responses to AZD1222 COVID-19 vaccine. Here immunoSEQ multiplex PCR was the method, and the copy in TCRdb shows in-frame clones only, minus some. Of 100,000 to 150,000 clones listed, around 87% are singletons. Per the germline V gene, CDR1 is MDHEN and CDR2 is SYDVKM. V was cut by 5 bases and J by 6 bases, with 20 bases left in between. The CDR3 is 15 amino acids. The J gene is TRBJ2-7, the V gene TRBV28; D gene uncertain. The material was peripheral blood, obtained on day 0 of AZD1222 vaccination. The receptor was derived from an adult in good health. As DNA, the CDR3 is TGTGCCAGCAGTCCTCCTCTCCCGTCCCCCTTCGAGCAGTACTTC. Its translation is CASSPPLPSPFEQYF. Full variable domain (missing parts from reference TRBV28 and TRBJ2-7): DVKVTQSSRYLVKRTGEKVFLECVQDMDHENMFWYRQDPGLGLRLIYFSYDVKMKEKGDIPEGYSVSREKKERFSLILESASTNQTSMYLCASSPPLPSPFEQYFGPGTRLTVT.